The T cell receptor beta chain under discussion was sequenced for a study of blood T cell repertoires in COVID-19. V lost 3 bases and J lost 7; bases outside the gene matches: 7. The CDR3 runs 15 residues. Germline V gives CDR1 SNHLY, CDR2 FYNNEI. Sequenced by immunoSEQ multiplex PCR; TCRdb stores in-frame clones only, minus some. The sample consists of about 120,000 clones, 85% of them appearing once. The chain is built from TRBV2 and TRBJ2-3; the match to TRBD2 covers 10 bases. The specimen sequenced was peripheral blood. This clonotype was obtained from a man in his sixties with acute or convalescent COVID-19. CDR3 sequence reads: CASSDFSSGRHTQYF. CDR3 bases: TGTGCCAGCAGTGATTTCTCTAGCGGGAGACATACGCAGTATTTT.